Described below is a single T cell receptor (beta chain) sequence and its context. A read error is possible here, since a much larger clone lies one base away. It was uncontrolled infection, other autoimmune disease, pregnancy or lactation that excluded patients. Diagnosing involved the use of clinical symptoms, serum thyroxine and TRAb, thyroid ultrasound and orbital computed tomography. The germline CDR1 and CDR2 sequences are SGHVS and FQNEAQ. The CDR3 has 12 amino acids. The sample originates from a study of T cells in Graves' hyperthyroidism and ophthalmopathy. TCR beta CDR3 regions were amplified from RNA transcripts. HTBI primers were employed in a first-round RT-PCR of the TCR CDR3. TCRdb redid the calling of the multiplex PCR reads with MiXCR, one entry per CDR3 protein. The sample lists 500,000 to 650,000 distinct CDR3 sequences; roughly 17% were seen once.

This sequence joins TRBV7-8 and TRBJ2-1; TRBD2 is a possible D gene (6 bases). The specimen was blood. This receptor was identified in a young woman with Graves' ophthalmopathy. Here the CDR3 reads CAGSLTGVEQFF. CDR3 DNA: TGTGCCGGCAGCTTAACGGGGGTGGAGCAGTTCTTC.